This T cell receptor beta chain originates from a study of molecular identifiers for immune sequencing clone quantification. V lost 3 bases and J 1 base, leaving 6 bases between the germline ends. This CDR3 is 13 amino acids long. Germline assignment: CDR1 MDHEN and CDR2 SYDVKM. TCRdb reprocessed the PCR reads with MiXCR, giving one entry per CDR3 protein. Of roughly 100,000 distinct CDR3 sequences in the sample, about 32% were seen once. What was sequenced was naive CD8+ T cells from blood, with Jurkat cell RNA spiked in. As to subset: FACS-sorted CD8+CD4-CCR7+CD45RA+ naive T cells. This clonotype was obtained from a human donor in good health. Some libraries in this study had Jurkat cell RNA spiked in. V usage is TRBV28 and J usage is TRBJ1-1; no firm D call. For the CDR3, the DNA is TGTGCCAGCAGTTTCAAGGCGAACACTGAAGCTTTCTTT. Translation: CASSFKANTEAFF.